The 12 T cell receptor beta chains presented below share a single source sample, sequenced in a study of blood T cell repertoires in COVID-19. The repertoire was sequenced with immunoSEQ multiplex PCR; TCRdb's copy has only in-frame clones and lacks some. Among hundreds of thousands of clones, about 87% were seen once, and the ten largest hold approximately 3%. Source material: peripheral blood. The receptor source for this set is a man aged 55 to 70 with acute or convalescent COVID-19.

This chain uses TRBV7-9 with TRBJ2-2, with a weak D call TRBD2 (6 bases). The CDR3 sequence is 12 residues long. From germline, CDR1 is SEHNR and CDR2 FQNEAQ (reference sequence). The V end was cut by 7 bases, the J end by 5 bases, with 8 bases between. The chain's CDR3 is CASNAGTGELFF. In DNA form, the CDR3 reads TGTGCCAGCAATGCGGGGACCGGGGAGCTGTTTTTT.

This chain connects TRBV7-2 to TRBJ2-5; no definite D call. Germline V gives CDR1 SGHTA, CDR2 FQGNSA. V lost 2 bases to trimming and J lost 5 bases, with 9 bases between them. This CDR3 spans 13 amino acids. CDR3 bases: TGTGCCAGCAGCTTATCGGGTTCGGAGACCCAGTACTTC. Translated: CASSLSGSETQYF.

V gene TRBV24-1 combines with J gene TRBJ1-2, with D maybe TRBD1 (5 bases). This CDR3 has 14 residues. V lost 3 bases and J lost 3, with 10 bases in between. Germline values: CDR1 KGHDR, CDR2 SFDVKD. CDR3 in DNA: TGTGCCACCAGTGATGAAACAGGCTACTATGGCTACACCTTC. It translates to CATSDETGYYGYTF.

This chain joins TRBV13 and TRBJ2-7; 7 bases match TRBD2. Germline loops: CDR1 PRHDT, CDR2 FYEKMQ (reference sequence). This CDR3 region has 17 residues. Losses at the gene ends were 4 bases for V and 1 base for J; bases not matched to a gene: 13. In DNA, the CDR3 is TGTGCCAGCAGCTCACCGACATCGGGCGGGGGATCCTACGAGCAGTACTTC. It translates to CASSSPTSGGGSYEQYF.

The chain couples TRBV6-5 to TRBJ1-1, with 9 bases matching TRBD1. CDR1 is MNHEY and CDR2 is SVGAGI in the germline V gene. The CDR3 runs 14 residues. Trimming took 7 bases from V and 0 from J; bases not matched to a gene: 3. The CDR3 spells CASKRQGVNTEAFF. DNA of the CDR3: TGTGCCAGCAAACGACAGGGGGTGAACACTGAAGCTTTCTTT.

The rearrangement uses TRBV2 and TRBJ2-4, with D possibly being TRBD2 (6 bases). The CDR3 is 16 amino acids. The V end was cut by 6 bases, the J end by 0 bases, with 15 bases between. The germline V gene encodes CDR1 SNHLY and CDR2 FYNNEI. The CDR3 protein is CASSQRRDVAKNIQYF. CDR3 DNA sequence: TGTGCCAGCAGCCAAAGGCGGGATGTAGCCAAAAACATTCAGTACTTC.

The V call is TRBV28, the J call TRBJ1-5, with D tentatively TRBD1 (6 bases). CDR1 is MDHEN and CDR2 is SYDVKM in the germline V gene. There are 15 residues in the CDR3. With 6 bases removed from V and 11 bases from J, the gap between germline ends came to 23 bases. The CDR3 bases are TGTGCCAGCAGCCTTTTGGACAGCGGGGCGGGGGCCCAGCATTTT. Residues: CASSLLDSGAGAQHF.

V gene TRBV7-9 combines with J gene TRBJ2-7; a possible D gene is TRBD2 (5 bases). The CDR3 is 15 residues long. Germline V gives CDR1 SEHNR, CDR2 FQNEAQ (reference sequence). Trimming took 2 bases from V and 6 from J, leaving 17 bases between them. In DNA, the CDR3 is TGTGCCAGCAGCTTAAGGCAGGCGTCGGCGGGCGAGCAGTACTTC. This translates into CASSLRQASAGEQYF.

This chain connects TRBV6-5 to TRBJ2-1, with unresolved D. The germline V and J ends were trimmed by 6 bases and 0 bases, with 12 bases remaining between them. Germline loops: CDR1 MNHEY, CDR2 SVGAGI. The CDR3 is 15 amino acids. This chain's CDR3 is CASRPDSSSYNEQFF. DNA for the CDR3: TGTGCCAGCAGGCCCGACTCGAGCTCCTACAATGAGCAGTTCTTC.

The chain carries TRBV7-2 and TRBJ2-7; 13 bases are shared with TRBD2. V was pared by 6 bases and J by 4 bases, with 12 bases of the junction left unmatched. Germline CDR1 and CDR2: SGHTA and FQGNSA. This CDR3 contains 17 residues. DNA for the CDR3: TGTGCCAGCAGACCTAGACTAGCGGGGGGCTCGGGGTACGAGCAGTACTTC. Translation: CASRPRLAGGSGYEQYF. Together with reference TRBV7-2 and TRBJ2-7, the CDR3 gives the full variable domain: GAGVSQSPSNKVTEKGKDVELRCDPISGHTALYWYRQSLGQGLEFLIYFQGNSAPDKSGLPSDRFSAERTGGSVSTLTIQRTQQEDSAVYLCASRPRLAGGSGYEQYFGPGTRLTVT.

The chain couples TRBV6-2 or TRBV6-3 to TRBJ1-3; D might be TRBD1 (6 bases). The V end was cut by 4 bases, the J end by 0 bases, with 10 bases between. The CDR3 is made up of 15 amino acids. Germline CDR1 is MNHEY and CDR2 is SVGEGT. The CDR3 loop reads CASSSTGLSGNTIYF. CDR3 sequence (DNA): TGTGCCAGCAGTTCCACAGGGCTCTCTGGAAACACCATATATTTT.

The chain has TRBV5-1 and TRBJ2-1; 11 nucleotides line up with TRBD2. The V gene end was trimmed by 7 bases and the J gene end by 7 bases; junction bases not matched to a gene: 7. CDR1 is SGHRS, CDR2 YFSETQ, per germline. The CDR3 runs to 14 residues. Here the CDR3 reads CASFRLAGMNEQFF. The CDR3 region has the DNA TGCGCCAGCTTCAGACTAGCGGGGATGAATGAGCAGTTCTTC.